This TCR beta chain was sequenced in a study of cytomegalovirus exposure and HLA in healthy donors. In the study overall: Among about 400 genotyped donors, 65% to 90% fell in the Caucasian-associated ancestry cluster.

The PCR ran on 60 Vbeta and 13 Jbeta primers. Generated by immunoSEQ multiplex PCR, the TCRdb table keeps only in-frame clones and is missing some. The repertoire holds around 65,000 clones, with around four fifths as singletons. V was cut by 2 bases and J by 4 bases, with 8 bases left in between. This CDR3 contains 13 residues. The germline V gene has CDR1 MNHNY and CDR2 SVGAGI (reference sequence). What was sequenced was PBMCs. The rearrangement links TRBV6-6 to TRBJ1-2; D is ambiguous. The TCR originated in a girl aged 5 to 17 in good health and CMV-seropositive. CDR3: CASSYGRGYGYTF. The CDR3 nucleotides are TGTGCCAGCAGTTACGGCCGGGGCTATGGCTACACCTTC.